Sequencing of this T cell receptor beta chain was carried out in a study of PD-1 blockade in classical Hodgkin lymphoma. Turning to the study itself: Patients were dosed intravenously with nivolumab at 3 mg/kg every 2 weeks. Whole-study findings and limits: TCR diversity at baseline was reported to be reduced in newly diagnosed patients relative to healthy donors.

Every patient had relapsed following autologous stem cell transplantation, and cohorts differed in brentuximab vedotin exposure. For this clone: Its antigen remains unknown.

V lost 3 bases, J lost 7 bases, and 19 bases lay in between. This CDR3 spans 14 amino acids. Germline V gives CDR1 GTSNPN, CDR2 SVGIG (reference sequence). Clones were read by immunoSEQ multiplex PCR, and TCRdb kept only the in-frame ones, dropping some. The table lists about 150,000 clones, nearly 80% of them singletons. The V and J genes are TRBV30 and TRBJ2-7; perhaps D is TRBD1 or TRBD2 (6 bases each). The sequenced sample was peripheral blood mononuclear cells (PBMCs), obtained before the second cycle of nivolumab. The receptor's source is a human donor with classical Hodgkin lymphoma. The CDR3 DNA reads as TGTGCCTGGAGGCTCTCGGGGGCGCCGAGGGAGCAGTACTTC. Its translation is CAWRLSGAPREQYF. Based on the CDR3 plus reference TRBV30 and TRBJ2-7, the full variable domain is SQTIHQWPATLVQPVGSPLSLECTVEGTSNPNLYWYRQAAGRGLQLLFYSVGIGQISSEVPQNLSASRPQDRQFILSSKKLLLSDSGFYLCAWRLSGAPREQYFGPGTRLTVT.